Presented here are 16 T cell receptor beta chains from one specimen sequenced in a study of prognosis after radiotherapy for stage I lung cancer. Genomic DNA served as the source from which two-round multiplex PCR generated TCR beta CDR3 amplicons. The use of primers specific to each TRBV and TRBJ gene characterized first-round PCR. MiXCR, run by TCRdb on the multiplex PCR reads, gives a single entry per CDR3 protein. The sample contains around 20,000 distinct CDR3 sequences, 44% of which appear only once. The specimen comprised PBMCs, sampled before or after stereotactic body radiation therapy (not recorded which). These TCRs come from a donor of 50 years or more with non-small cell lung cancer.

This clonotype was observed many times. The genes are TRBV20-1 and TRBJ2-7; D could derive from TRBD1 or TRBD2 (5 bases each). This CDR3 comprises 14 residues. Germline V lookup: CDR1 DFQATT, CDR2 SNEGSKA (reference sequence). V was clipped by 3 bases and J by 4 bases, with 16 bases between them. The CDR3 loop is CSARILGALYEQYF. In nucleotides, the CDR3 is TGCAGTGCTAGGATCCTCGGGGCCTTATACGAGCAGTACTTC.

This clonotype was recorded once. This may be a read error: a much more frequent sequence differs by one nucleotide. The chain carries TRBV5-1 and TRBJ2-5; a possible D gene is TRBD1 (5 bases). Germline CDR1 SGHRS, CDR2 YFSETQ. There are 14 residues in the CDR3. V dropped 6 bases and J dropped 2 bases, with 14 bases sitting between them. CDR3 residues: CASTATENQETQYF. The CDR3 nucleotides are TGCGCCAGCACCGCGACAGAGAATCAAGAGACCCAGTACTTC.

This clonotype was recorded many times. The CDR3 coding sequence is TGTGCCAGCAGTTTCCATGCGGGGTCGGGTTCACCCCTCCACTTT. Amino acids: CASSFHAGSGSPLHF. The V call is TRBV28, the J call TRBJ1-6; D not resolved. The CDR3 length is 15 residues. Germline CDR1 is MDHEN and CDR2 is SYDVKM. V was clipped by 3 bases and J by 9 bases, with 15 bases between them.

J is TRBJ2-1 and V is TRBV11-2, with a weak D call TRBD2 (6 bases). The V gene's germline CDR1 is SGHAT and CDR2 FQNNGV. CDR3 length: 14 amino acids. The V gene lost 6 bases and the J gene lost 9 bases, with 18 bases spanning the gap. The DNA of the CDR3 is TGTGCCAGCAGAAATCCCGGTGGGGGAGGTGAGCAGTTCTTC. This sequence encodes CASRNPGGGGEQFF.

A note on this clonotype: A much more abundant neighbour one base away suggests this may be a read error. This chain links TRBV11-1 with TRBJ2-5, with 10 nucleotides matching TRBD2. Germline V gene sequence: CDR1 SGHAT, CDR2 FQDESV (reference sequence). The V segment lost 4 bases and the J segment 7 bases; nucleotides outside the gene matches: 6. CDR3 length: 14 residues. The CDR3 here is CASSSGLAGVTQYF. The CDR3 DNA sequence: TGTGCCAGCAGCTCTGGCCTAGCGGGGGTGACCCAGTACTTC.

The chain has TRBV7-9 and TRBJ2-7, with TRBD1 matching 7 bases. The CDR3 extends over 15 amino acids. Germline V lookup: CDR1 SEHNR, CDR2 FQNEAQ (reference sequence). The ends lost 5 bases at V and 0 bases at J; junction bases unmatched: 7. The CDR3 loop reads CASSPGDRPSYEQYF. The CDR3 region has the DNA TGTGCCAGCAGCCCCGGGGACAGACCCTCCTACGAGCAGTACTTC.

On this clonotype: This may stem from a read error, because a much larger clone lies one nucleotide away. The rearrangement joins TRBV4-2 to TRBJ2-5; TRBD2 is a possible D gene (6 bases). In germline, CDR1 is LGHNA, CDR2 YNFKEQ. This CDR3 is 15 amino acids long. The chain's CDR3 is CASSQDRDFQGTQYF. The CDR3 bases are TGTGCCAGCAGCCAAGATAGGGACTTCCAAGGGACCCAGTACTTC.

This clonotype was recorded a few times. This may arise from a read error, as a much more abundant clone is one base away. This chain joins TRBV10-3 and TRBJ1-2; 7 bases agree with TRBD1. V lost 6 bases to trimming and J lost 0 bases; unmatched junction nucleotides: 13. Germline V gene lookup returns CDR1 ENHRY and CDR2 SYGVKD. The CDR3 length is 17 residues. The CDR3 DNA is TGTGCCATCAGACCTACCGGGACAGAGTCTTCTAACTATGGCTACACCTTC. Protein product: CAIRPTGTESSNYGYTF.

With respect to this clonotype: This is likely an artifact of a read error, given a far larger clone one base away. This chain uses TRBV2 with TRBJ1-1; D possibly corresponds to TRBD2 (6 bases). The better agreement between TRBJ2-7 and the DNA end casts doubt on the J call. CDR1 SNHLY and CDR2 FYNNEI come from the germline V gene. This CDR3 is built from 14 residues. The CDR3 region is CASSEGGSGYGQYF. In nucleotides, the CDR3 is TGTGCCAGCAGTGAAGGTGGGAGCGGGTACGGGCAGTACTTC.

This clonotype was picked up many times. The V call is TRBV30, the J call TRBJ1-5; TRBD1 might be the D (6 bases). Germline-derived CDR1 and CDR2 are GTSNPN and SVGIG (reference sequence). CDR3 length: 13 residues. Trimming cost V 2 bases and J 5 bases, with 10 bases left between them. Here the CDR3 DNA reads TGTGCCTGGAGTCTGACAGGTGATCAGCCCCAGCATTTT. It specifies CAWSLTGDQPQHF.

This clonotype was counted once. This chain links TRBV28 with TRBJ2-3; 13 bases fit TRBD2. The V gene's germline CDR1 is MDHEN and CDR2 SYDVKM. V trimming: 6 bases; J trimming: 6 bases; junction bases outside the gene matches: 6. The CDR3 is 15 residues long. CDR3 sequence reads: CASRRTSGRVDTQYF. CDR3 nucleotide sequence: TGTGCCAGCAGAAGAACTAGCGGGAGGGTGGATACGCAGTATTTT.

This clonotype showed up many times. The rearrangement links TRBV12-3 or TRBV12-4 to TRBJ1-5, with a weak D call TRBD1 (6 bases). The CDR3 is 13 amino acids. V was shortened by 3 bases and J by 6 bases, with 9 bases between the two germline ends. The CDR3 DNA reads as TGTGCCAGCAGTTTCCGAGGGGGTCAGCCCCAGCATTTT. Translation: CASSFRGGQPQHF.

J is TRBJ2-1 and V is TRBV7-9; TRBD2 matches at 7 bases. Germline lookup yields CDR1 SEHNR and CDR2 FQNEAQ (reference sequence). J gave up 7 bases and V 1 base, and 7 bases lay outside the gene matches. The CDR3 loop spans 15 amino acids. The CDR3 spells CASSLGAGVGNEQFF. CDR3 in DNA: TGTGCCAGCAGCTTAGGGGCGGGAGTAGGGAATGAGCAGTTCTTC.

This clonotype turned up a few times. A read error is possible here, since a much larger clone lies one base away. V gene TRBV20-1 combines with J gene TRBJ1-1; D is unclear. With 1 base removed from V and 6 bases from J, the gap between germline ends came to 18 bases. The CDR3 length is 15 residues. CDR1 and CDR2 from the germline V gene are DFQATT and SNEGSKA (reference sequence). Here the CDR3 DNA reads TGCAGTGCTAGAGTAAGAGGCCTGGGGTGGGCTGAAGCTTTCTTT. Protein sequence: CSARVRGLGWAEAFF.

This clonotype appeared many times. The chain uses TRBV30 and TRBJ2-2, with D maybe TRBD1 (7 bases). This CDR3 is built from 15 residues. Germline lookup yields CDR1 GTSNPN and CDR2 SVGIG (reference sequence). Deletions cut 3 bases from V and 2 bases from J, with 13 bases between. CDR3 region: CAWRGGQTNTGELFF. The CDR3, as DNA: TGTGCCTGGAGGGGGGGACAGACTAACACCGGGGAGCTGTTTTTT.

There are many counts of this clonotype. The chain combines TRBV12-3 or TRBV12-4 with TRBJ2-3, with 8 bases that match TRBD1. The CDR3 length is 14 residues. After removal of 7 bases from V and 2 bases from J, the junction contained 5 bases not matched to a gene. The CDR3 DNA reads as TGTGCCAGCATGCGGACAGGGATCACAGATACGCAGTATTTT. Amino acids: CASMRTGITDTQYF.